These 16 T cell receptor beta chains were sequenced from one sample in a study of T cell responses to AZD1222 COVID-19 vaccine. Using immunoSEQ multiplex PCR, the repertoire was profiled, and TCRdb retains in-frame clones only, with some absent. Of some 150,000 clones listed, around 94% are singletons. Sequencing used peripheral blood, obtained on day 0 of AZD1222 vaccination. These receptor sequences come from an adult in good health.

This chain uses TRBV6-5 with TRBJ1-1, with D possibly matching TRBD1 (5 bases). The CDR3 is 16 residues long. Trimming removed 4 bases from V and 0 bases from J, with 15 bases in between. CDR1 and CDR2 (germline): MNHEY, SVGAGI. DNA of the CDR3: TGTGCCAGCAGTTCGCCCTCCGGGACCATGAACACTGAAGCTTTCTTT. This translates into CASSSPSGTMNTEAFF.

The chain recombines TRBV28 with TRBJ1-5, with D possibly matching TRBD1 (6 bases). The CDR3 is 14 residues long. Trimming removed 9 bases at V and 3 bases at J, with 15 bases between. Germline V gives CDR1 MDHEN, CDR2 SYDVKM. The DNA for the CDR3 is TGTGCCAGTCAGACAGGTGGCTCCAATCAGCCCCAGCATTTT. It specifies CASQTGGSNQPQHF.

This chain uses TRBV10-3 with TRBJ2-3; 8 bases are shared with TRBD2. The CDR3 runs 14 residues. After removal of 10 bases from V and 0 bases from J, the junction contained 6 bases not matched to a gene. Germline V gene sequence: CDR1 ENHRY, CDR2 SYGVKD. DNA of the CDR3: TGTGCCAGCGGGGCGGGGGGAAGCACAGATACGCAGTATTTT. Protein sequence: CASGAGGSTDTQYF.

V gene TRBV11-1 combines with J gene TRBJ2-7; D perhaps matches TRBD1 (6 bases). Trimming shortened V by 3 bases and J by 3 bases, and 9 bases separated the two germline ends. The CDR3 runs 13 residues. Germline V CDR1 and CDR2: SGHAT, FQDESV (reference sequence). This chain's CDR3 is CASSFTGNYEQYF. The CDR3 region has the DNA TGTGCCAGCAGCTTCACAGGGAACTACGAGCAGTACTTC.

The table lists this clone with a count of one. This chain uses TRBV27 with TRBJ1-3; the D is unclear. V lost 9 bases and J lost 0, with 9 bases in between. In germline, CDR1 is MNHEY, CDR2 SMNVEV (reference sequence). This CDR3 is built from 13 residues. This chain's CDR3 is CASRTFSGNTIYF. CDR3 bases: TGTGCCAGTAGGACTTTCTCTGGAAACACCATATATTTT.

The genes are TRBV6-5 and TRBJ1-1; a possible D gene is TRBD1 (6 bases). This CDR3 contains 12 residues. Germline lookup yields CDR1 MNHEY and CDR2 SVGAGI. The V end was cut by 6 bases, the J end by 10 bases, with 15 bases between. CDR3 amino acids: CASRLQGFVAFF. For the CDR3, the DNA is TGTGCCAGCAGATTACAGGGATTCGTAGCTTTCTTT.

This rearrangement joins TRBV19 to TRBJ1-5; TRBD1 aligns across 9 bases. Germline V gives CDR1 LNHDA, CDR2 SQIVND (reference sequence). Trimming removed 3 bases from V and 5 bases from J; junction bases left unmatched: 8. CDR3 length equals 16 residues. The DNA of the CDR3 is TGTGCCAGTAGTATGAAGACCTGGACAGGGGATCAGCCCCAGCATTTT. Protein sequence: CASSMKTWTGDQPQHF.

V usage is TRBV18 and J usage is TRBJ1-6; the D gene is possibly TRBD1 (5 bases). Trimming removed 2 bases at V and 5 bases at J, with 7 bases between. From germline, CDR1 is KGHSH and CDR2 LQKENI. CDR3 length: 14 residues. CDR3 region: CASSPGHDNSPLHF. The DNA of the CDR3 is TGTGCCAGCTCACCAGGACACGATAATTCACCCCTCCACTTT.

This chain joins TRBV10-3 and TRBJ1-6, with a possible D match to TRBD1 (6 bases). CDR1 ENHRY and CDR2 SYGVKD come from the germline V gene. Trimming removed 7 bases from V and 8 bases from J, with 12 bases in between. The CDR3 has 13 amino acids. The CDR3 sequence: CAIKGQSHSPLHF. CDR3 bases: TGTGCCATCAAAGGACAGTCCCATTCACCCCTCCACTTT.

The CDR3 region is CATSGGRSNEQFF. The CDR3 DNA reads as TGTGCCACCAGCGGAGGACGGTCAAATGAGCAGTTCTTC. This rearrangement joins TRBV15 to TRBJ2-1; the D gene is possibly TRBD2 (5 bases). Trimming stripped 5 bases from V and 7 bases from J, with 12 bases between. The germline V gene encodes CDR1 LNHNV and CDR2 YYDKDF (reference sequence). The CDR3 is 13 residues long.

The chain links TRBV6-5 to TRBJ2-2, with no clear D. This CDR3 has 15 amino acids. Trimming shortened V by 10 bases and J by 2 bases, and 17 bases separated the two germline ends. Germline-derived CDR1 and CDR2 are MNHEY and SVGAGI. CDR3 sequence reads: CATQWVGLNTGELFF. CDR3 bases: TGTGCCACCCAGTGGGTCGGGTTAAACACCGGGGAGCTGTTTTTT.

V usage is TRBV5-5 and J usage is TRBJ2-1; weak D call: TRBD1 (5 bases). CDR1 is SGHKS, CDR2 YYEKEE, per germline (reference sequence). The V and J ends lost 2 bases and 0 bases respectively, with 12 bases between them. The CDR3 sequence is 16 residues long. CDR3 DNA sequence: TGTGCCAGCAGCTTAAGTGTGGACACCTCCTACAATGAGCAGTTCTTC. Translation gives CASSLSVDTSYNEQFF.

The CDR3 DNA is TGTGCCAGCAGCTTAGAGGAAGCGGGTAGATGGTCACCCCTCCACTTT. Protein: CASSLEEAGRWSPLHF. The chain uses TRBV11-2 and TRBJ1-6; D unresolved. The CDR3 length is 16 residues. V shed 0 bases and J shed 10 bases, with 16 bases lying between them. Germline CDR1 and CDR2: SGHAT and FQNNGV.

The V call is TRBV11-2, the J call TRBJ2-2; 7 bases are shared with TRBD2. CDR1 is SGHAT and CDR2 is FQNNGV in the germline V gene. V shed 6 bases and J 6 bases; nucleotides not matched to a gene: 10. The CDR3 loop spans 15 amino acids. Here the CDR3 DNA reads TGTGCCAGCAGAGGGGACTACCGTGGGGCCGGGGAGCTGTTTTTT. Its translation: CASRGDYRGAGELFF.

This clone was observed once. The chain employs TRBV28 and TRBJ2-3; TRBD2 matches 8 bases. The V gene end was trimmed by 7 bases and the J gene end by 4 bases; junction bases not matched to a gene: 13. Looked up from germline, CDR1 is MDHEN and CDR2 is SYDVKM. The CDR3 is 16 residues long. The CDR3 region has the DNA TGTGCCAGCATTACTAGCGGAGAGCATGGGGCAGATACGCAGTATTTT. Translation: CASITSGEHGADTQYF.

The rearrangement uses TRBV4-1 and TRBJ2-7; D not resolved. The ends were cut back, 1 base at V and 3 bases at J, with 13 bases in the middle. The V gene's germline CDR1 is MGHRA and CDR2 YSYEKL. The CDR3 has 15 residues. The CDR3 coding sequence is TGCGCCAGCAGCCAAGGACTGCCCCCTAGCTACGAGCAGTACTTC. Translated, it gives CASSQGLPPSYEQYF.